These 29 T cell receptor beta chains share one sample of origin, sequenced in a study of blood T cell repertoires in COVID-19 (dated by TCRdb to the early 2020s). Libraries were constructed by the immunoSEQ multiplex PCR assay. This immuneACCESS table, as held by TCRdb, lists in-frame sequences with V and J called but not all clones. Of the missing ones, under half trace to an unresolved V gene in checked studies; the others have no known cause. The sample yields about 170,000 clones; over 80% were counted once. Roughly 8.4% of the sample rests with the top ten. The sample was peripheral blood. Receptors were obtained from a woman of 80 years or more with COVID-19, enrolled during active disease.

The V gene is TRBV24-1, the J gene TRBJ2-1, with 9 bases lining up with TRBD2. J lost 10 bases, V lost 4 bases, and 13 bases had no gene match. The CDR3 consists of 16 residues. Germline V gene lookup returns CDR1 KGHDR and CDR2 SFDVKD. This CDR3 is CATSERAGGILGEQFF. The CDR3 DNA follows: TGTGCCACCAGTGAAAGAGCGGGAGGTATCTTGGGCGAGCAGTTCTTC.

The chain links TRBV6-5 to TRBJ1-1; 8 nucleotides agree with TRBD1. There are 13 residues in the CDR3. The V and J ends lost 8 bases and 4 bases, in that order; junction bases with no gene match: 6. CDR1 and CDR2 from the germline V gene are MNHEY and SVGAGI. The CDR3 sequence: CASVFTGGTEAFF. CDR3 bases: TGTGCCAGCGTCTTTACAGGGGGCACTGAAGCTTTCTTT.

The chain employs TRBV7-2 and TRBJ1-5; D ambiguous. The CDR3 is 16 amino acids. The germline V gene has CDR1 SGHTA and CDR2 FQGNSA. V lost 0 bases and J 0 bases, leaving 9 bases between the germline ends. The CDR3 nucleotides are TGTGCCAGCAGCTTAGCGGCTCTTAATAGCAATCAGCCCCAGCATTTT. It translates to CASSLAALNSNQPQHF. The entire variable domain, with the rest obtained from reference TRBV7-2 and TRBJ1-5, is as follows: GAGVSQSPSNKVTEKGKDVELRCDPISGHTALYWYRQSLGQGLEFLIYFQGNSAPDKSGLPSDRFSAERTGGSVSTLTIQRTQQEDSAVYLCASSLAALNSNQPQHFGDGTRLSIL.

The chain has TRBV2 and TRBJ2-2; D possibly corresponds to TRBD1 (6 bases). The V and J ends lost 5 bases and 5 bases respectively, with 12 bases between them. The CDR3 has 14 amino acids. Germline loops: CDR1 SNHLY, CDR2 FYNNEI. The CDR3 DNA is TGTGCCAGCAGTTCAGGGGTCAGGACCGGGGAGCTGTTTTTT. It specifies CASSSGVRTGELFF.

J is TRBJ2-2 and V is TRBV6-5; the D is unclear. Per germline, CDR1 MNHEY and CDR2 SVGAGI. V dropped 3 bases and J dropped 9 bases, with 14 bases sitting between them. The CDR3 runs 14 residues. The CDR3 sequence is CASSYNGLTRELFF. Written as DNA, the CDR3 is TGTGCCAGCAGTTATAACGGTCTAACCAGGGAGCTGTTTTTT.

This clone was seen a single time. This chain connects TRBV18 to TRBJ2-3; a possible D gene is TRBD1 (6 bases). Germline V CDR1 and CDR2: KGHSH, LQKENI. V was cut by 1 base and J by 0 bases, with 20 bases left in between. The length of the CDR3 is 19 residues. DNA of the CDR3: TGTGCCAGCTCACCACGTCCGAAGCAACAGGGCTCTAGCACAGATACGCAGTATTTT. It translates to CASSPRPKQQGSSTDTQYF.

The rearrangement uses TRBV2 and TRBJ2-7; 7 bases align to TRBD2. Germline trimming cut 11 bases from V and 4 bases from J; bases unmatched to any gene: 11. CDR3 length: 13 amino acids. Germline V lookup: CDR1 SNHLY, CDR2 FYNNEI. CDR3 protein: CASAGTIWYEQYF. CDR3 DNA: TGTGCCTCCGCGGGGACTATCTGGTACGAGCAGTACTTC. The variable domain in full, with the rest retrieved from reference TRBV2 and TRBJ2-7, is EPEVTQTPSHQVTQMGQEVILRCVPISNHLYFYWYRQILGQKVEFLVSFYNNEISEKSEIFDDQFSVERPDGSNFTLKIRSTKLEDSAMYFCASAGTIWYEQYFGPGTRLTVT.

This clone appeared a single time. V usage is TRBV25-1 and J usage is TRBJ2-4; perhaps TRBD2 as D (7 bases). CDR1 and CDR2 from the germline V gene are MGHDK and SYGVNS. The CDR3 consists of 17 residues. Trimming shortened V by 3 bases and J by 2 bases, and 17 bases separated the two germline ends. The CDR3 DNA reads as TGTGCCAGCAGTGAGAGCCCGGAGCGGGACACCAAAAACATTCAGTACTTC. This gives the protein CASSESPERDTKNIQYF.

The rearrangement joins TRBV10-3 to TRBJ2-1; 13 bases fit TRBD2. V was clipped by 4 bases and J by 0 bases; unmatched bases: 3. The CDR3 is 17 amino acids. In germline, CDR1 is ENHRY, CDR2 SYGVKD. CDR3 sequence reads: CAISGTSGGYSYNEQFF. Here the CDR3 DNA reads TGTGCCATCAGTGGGACTAGCGGGGGATACTCCTACAATGAGCAGTTCTTC.

This clone was seen only once. V is TRBV5-1 and J is TRBJ2-2; TRBD2 agrees at 12 bases. V shed 4 bases, J shed 6 bases, and the junction held 7 bases outside the gene matches. The CDR3 sequence is 16 residues long. CDR1 is SGHRS and CDR2 is YFSETQ in the germline V gene. CDR3 sequence (DNA): TGCGCCAGCAGCGACCCTAGCGGGGGGGCCGCCGGGGAGCTGTTTTTT. Translating it yields CASSDPSGGAAGELFF.

The chain links TRBV2 to TRBJ2-1, with TRBD1 matching over 8 bases. V lost 2 bases and J lost 9; bases outside the gene matches: 6. The CDR3 contains 14 residues. CDR1 and CDR2 from the germline V gene are SNHLY and FYNNEI. CDR3 DNA sequence: TGTGCCAGCAGTGAACCCAGGGGGCGGACTGAGCAGTTCTTC. The encoded protein is CASSEPRGRTEQFF.

The genes are TRBV18 and TRBJ2-1; D unclear. From germline, CDR1 is KGHSH and CDR2 LQKENI. CDR3 length: 15 residues. The germline V and J ends were trimmed by 0 bases and 4 bases, with 10 bases remaining between them. The CDR3 DNA reads as TGTGCCAGCTCACCACCACCGGCGGAGTACAATGAGCAGTTCTTC. Amino acid sequence: CASSPPPAEYNEQFF.

The J gene is TRBJ1-2, the V gene TRBV28; possible D gene TRBD1, 6 bases. The germline V gene encodes CDR1 MDHEN and CDR2 SYDVKM. The V gene lost 4 bases and the J gene lost 1 base, with 10 bases spanning the gap. CDR3 length: 14 residues. The CDR3 region has the DNA TGTGCCAGCAGTTCGACAGGAAATAACTATGGCTACACCTTC. This sequence encodes CASSSTGNNYGYTF.

This clone was detected only once. The J gene is TRBJ1-1, the V gene TRBV2; 8 bases match TRBD1. There are 13 residues in the CDR3. V dropped 8 bases and J dropped 3; count of bases not matched to a gene: 5. Germline values: CDR1 SNHLY, CDR2 FYNNEI. CDR3 DNA: TGTGCCAGCGGATACAGGGGGGACACTGAAGCTTTCTTT. Translated: CASGYRGDTEAFF.

The chain carries TRBV5-4 and TRBJ1-1, with TRBD1 identical over 7 bases. The germline V gene encodes CDR1 SGHNT and CDR2 YYREEE (reference sequence). V lost 5 bases and J lost 5; bases outside the gene matches: 12. This CDR3 is built from 15 residues. The CDR3 reads CASSESKGARTEAFF. In DNA form, the CDR3 reads TGTGCCAGCAGTGAGAGTAAGGGGGCGAGAACTGAAGCTTTCTTT.

The V and J genes are TRBV3-1 (or the pseudogene TRBV3-2) and TRBJ1-6, with D maybe TRBD1 (6 bases). This CDR3 has 15 residues. Trimming removed 4 bases from V and 7 bases from J, with 14 bases in between. Germline V lookup: CDR1 LGHDT, CDR2 YNNKEL (reference sequence). CDR3 residues: CASSPRGGVNSPLHF. The CDR3 bases are TGTGCCAGCAGCCCAAGGGGGGGGGTAAATTCACCCCTCCACTTT.

CDR3 amino acids: CASSTGLAGTLSTDTQYF. CDR3 nucleotides: TGCGCCAGCAGCACCGGACTAGCGGGTACCCTGAGCACAGATACGCAGTATTTT. The chain is built from TRBV5-1 and TRBJ2-3, with TRBD2 matching over 11 bases. Germline CDR1 SGHRS, CDR2 YFSETQ. This CDR3 is built from 18 residues. The V segment lost 4 bases and the J segment 0 bases; nucleotides outside the gene matches: 10. The full variable domain, completed using reference TRBV5-1 and TRBJ2-3, is KAGVTQTPRYLIKTRGQQVTLSCSPISGHRSVSWYQQTPGQGLQFLFEYFSETQRNKGNFPGRFSGRQFSNSRSEMNVSTLELGDSALYLCASSTGLAGTLSTDTQYFGPGTRLTVL.

This clone was observed a handful of times. This chain joins TRBV11-2 and TRBJ2-7, with 8 nucleotides matching TRBD1. Per germline, CDR1 SGHAT and CDR2 FQNNGV. This CDR3 is built from 14 residues. The V segment lost 5 bases and the J segment 2 bases; nucleotides outside the gene matches: 5. CDR3 in DNA: TGTGCCAGCAGCCGGGACAGGAGCACCTACGAGCAGTACTTC. The encoded protein is CASSRDRSTYEQYF.

This rearrangement joins TRBV6-6 to TRBJ2-4; 8 bases fit TRBD1. The CDR3 is made up of 16 amino acids. Germline assignment: CDR1 MNHNY and CDR2 SVGAGI (reference sequence). V lost 6 bases, J lost 0 bases, and 7 bases stayed unmatched. The CDR3 protein is CASSSSDRGAKNIQYF. The CDR3 bases are TGTGCCAGCAGCTCCTCTGACAGGGGAGCCAAAAACATTCAGTACTTC.

The V gene is TRBV6-5, the J gene TRBJ2-5, with D unclear. V gave up 8 bases and J gave up 1 base, with 5 bases separating them. Germline V CDR1 and CDR2: MNHEY, SVGAGI. The CDR3 extends over 11 amino acids. The chain's CDR3 is CASAIQETQYF. The CDR3 DNA is TGTGCCAGCGCGATCCAAGAGACCCAGTACTTC.

CDR3 in amino acids: CASSLNRLNYGYTF. In DNA form, the CDR3 reads TGTGCCAGCAGCTTGAACAGGCTAAACTATGGCTACACCTTC. This chain links TRBV5-8 with TRBJ1-2; perhaps TRBD1 as D (5 bases). CDR1 SGHTS and CDR2 YDEGEE come from the germline V gene. V was shortened by 1 base and J by 2 bases, with 9 bases between the two germline ends. The CDR3 has 14 amino acids. Supplemented by reference TRBV5-8 and TRBJ1-2, the full variable domain reads EAGVTQSPTHLIKTRGQQATLRCSPISGHTSVYWYQQALGLGLQFLLWYDEGEERNRGNFPPRFSGRQFPNYSSELNVNALELEDSALYLCASSLNRLNYGYTFGSGTRLTVV.

V gene TRBV25-1 combines with J gene TRBJ2-2; D is perhaps TRBD1 (6 bases). The V end lost 7 bases, the J end lost 5 bases, and 17 bases lay between the germline ends. The CDR3 runs to 15 residues. The V gene's germline CDR1 is MGHDK and CDR2 SYGVNS. The CDR3 DNA reads as TGTGCCAGCACGAGCGGATCAGGGGATACCGGGGAGCTGTTTTTT. Translation: CASTSGSGDTGELFF.

The chain is built from TRBV18 and TRBJ1-1, with 8 bases that match TRBD1. The CDR3 runs to 15 residues. Germline V gene data show CDR1 as KGHSH and CDR2 as LQKENI. With V trimmed by 2 bases and J by 1 base, 3 bases remained unmatched. CDR3 in DNA: TGTGCCAGCTCACCAGACAGGGGAGGGAACACTGAAGCTTTCTTT. Its translation: CASSPDRGGNTEAFF.

This clone was seen only once. The chain has TRBV13 and TRBJ2-2; the match to TRBD2 covers 9 bases. The CDR3 has 16 residues. Germline V gives CDR1 PRHDT, CDR2 FYEKMQ (reference sequence). V lost 5 bases and J lost 1; bases outside the gene matches: 5. CDR3 DNA: TGTGCCAGCAGCAACCCTAGCGGGGTGAACACCGGGGAGCTGTTTTTT. Protein sequence: CASSNPSGVNTGELFF.

The chain is built from TRBV18 and TRBJ1-2, with a possible D match to TRBD1 (5 bases). The ends were cut back, 3 bases at V and 3 bases at J, with 11 bases in the middle. The CDR3 runs 14 residues. Germline-derived CDR1 and CDR2 are KGHSH and LQKENI. Here the CDR3 reads CASSPSIGDYGYTF. The CDR3 bases are TGTGCCAGCTCACCGTCGATAGGGGACTATGGCTACACCTTC. Full variable domain (outside the CDR3, taken from reference TRBV18 and TRBJ1-2): NAGVMQNPRHLVRRRGQEARLRCSPMKGHSHVYWYRQLPEEGLKFMVYLQKENIIDESGMPKERFSAEFPKEGPSILRIQQVVRGDSAAYFCASSPSIGDYGYTFGSGTRLTVV.

The rearrangement joins TRBV5-8 to TRBJ1-5; 9 positions agree with TRBD1. Trimming cost V 4 bases and J 9 bases; bases outside gene matches: 11. Germline assignment: CDR1 SGHTS and CDR2 YDEGEE. CDR3 length equals 15 residues. The CDR3 spells CASSLEQGARRPQHF. The CDR3 DNA follows: TGTGCCAGCAGCCTCGAACAGGGGGCGCGGAGGCCCCAGCATTTT.

This sequence joins TRBV24-1 and TRBJ1-3, with 10 bases lining up with TRBD1. This CDR3 is 19 amino acids long. Trimming at V came to 5 bases and at J to 0 bases, leaving 12 bases not matched to a gene. CDR1 and CDR2 (germline): KGHDR, SFDVKD. The CDR3 nucleotides are TGTGCCACCAGTGTGGTCGGGGAGGACAGGGGGGTCTCTGGAAACACCATATATTTT. This translates into CATSVVGEDRGVSGNTIYF.

The genes are TRBV7-9 and TRBJ2-1; 10 nucleotides match TRBD2. V dropped 6 bases and J dropped 9; count of bases not matched to a gene: 11. Per germline, CDR1 SEHNR and CDR2 FQNEAQ (reference sequence). The CDR3 totals 15 residues. CDR3 bases: TGTGCCAGCAGTATGGGACTAGCGATTAGGGTTGAGCAGTTCTTC. Its translation: CASSMGLAIRVEQFF.

V gene TRBV9 combines with J gene TRBJ2-7; D might be TRBD2 (6 bases). The length of the CDR3 is 12 residues. V was shortened by 4 bases and J by 6 bases, with 11 bases between the two germline ends. Germline V gene data show CDR1 as SGDLS and CDR2 as YYNGEE. The CDR3 coding sequence is TGTGCCAGCAGCCGCGGGGTGGGCGAGCAGTACTTC. This gives the protein CASSRGVGEQYF.